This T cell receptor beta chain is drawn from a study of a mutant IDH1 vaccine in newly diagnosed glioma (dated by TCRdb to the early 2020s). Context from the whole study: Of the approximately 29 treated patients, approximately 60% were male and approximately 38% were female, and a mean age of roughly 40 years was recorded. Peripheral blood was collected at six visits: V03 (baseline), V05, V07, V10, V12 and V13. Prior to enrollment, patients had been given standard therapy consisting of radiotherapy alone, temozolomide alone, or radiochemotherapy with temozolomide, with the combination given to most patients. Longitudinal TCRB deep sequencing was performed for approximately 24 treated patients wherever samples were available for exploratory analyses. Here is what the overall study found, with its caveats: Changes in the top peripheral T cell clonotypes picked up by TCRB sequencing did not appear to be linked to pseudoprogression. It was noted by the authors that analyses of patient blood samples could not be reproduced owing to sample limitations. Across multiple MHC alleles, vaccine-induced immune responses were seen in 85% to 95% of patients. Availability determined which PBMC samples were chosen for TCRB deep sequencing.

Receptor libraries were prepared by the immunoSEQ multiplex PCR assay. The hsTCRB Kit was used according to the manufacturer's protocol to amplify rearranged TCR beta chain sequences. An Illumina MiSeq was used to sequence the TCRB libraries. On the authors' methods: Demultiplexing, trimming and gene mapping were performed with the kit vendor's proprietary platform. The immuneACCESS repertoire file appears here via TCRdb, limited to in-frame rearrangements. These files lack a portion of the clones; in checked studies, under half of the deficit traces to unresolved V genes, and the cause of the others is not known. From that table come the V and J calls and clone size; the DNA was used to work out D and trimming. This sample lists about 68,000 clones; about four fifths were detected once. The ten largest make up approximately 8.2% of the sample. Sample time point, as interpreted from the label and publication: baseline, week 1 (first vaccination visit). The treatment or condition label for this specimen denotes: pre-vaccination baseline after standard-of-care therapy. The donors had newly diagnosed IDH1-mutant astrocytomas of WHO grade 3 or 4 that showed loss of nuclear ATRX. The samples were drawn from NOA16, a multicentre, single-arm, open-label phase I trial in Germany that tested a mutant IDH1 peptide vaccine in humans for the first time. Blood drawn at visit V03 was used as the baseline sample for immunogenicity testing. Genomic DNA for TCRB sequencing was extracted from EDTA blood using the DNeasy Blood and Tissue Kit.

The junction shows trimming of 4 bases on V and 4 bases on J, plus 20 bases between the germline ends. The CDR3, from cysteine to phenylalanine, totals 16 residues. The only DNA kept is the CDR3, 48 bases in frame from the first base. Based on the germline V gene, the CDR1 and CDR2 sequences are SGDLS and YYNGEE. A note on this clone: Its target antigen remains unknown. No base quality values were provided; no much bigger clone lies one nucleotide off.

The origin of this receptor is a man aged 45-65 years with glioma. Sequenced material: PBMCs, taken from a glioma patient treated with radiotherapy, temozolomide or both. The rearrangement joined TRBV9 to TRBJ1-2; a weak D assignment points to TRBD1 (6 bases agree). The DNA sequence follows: TGTGCCAGCAGCTCCACCGCGGGGGCGTCAGGCTATGGCTACACCTTC. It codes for CASSSTAGASGYGYTF.